These 25 T cell receptor beta chains originate from one sample sequenced in a study of T cell repertoires in cytomegalovirus infection. TCRdb redid the calling of the reads with MiXCR, one entry per CDR3 protein. The repertoire includes 300,000 to 400,000 distinct CDR3 sequences, around 29% of them detected once, and about 19% sits in the top ten. For these receptors, no antigen is known. Sequencing was performed on cultured PBMCs, taken from culture after CMV antigen stimulation. Receptors were obtained from a human donor in good health (CMV status not recorded). Some clones in this sample may be carry-over from other donors' samples.

The chain links TRBV12-3 or TRBV12-4 to TRBJ2-3, with 9 bases matching TRBD1. This CDR3 is built from 15 residues. The junction had 8 bases not matched to a gene; V was cut back by 5 bases and J by 5 bases. In DNA form, the CDR3 reads TGTGCCAGCAGTCCGGGACAGGGCTTTGGAGATACGCAGTATTTT. As protein: CASSPGQGFGDTQYF.

This clonotype has a count of ten or more. The chain links TRBV7-2 to TRBJ1-5; 9 nucleotides agree with TRBD1. CDR3 length: 16 residues. Germline CDR1 and CDR2: SGHTA and FQGNSA. V trimming: 2 bases; J trimming: 4 bases; junction bases outside the gene matches: 6. DNA of the CDR3: TGTGCCAGCAGCTTATGGCACAGGGGGCGGAATCAGCCCCAGCATTTT. Protein: CASSLWHRGRNQPQHF.

This chain links TRBV11-2 with TRBJ2-7, with D possibly being TRBD2 (6 bases). The CDR3 is 18 amino acids. Germline assignment: CDR1 SGHAT and CDR2 FQNNGV. V was clipped by 5 bases and J by 1 base, with 24 bases between them. In nucleotides, the CDR3 is TGTGCCAGCAGCCTTCCCAGGAGCGGTGGCGGGACTTCCTACGAGCAGTACTTC. Translated, it gives CASSLPRSGGGTSYEQYF.

This clonotype was found many times. The rearrangement links TRBV7-2 to TRBJ1-6, with 8 bases identical to TRBD1. V was pared by 3 bases and J by 7 bases, with 5 bases of the junction left unmatched. This CDR3 region has 15 residues. Germline V gene data show CDR1 as SGHTA and CDR2 as FQGNSA. CDR3 coding DNA: TGTGCCAGCAGCTTCGGGTCAGGGGGCAATTCACCCCTCCACTTT. Its translation: CASSFGSGGNSPLHF.

This clonotype showed up many times. V is TRBV6-2 or TRBV6-3 and J is TRBJ2-7, with unresolved D. Germline V lookup: CDR1 MNHEY, CDR2 SVGEGT. V was clipped by 4 bases and J by 0 bases, with 7 bases between them. The CDR3 length is 13 residues. As DNA, the CDR3 is TGTGCCAGCAGTTTGGGCCGCTCCTACGAGCAGTACTTC. Amino acid sequence: CASSLGRSYEQYF.

At least ten counts were recorded for this clonotype. CDR3 protein: CASSWTGRTEAFF. In nucleotides, the CDR3 is TGTGCCAGCAGTTGGACAGGGCGTACTGAAGCTTTCTTT. This chain uses TRBV28 with TRBJ1-1; 8 nucleotides align to TRBD1. Germline lookup yields CDR1 MDHEN and CDR2 SYDVKM. J gave up 5 bases and V 4 bases, and 3 bases lay outside the gene matches. CDR3 length: 13 residues.

This clonotype has a handful of counts. The CDR3 sequence is CASSPWDSRGETQYF. For the CDR3, the DNA is TGTGCCAGCAGCCCCTGGGACAGTCGGGGGGAGACCCAGTACTTC. The chain recombines TRBV7-2 with TRBJ2-5, with a tentative D call TRBD1 (7 bases). This CDR3 contains 15 residues. In germline, CDR1 is SGHTA, CDR2 FQGNSA. V gave up 5 bases and J gave up 5 bases, with 18 bases separating them.

The sample holds a few counts of this clonotype. The chain joins TRBV7-2 to TRBJ2-5, with 8 bases fitting TRBD1. The J segment lost 2 bases and the V segment lost 5 bases, leaving 13 bases of the junction unmatched. The CDR3 is 17 amino acids. From germline, CDR1 is SGHTA and CDR2 FQGNSA. CDR3 protein: CASSHGAGGAEQETQYF. CDR3 nucleotides: TGTGCCAGCAGCCATGGGGCAGGGGGCGCAGAGCAAGAGACCCAGTACTTC.

V usage is TRBV19 and J usage is TRBJ1-2, with D possibly being TRBD1 (6 bases). The germline CDR1 and CDR2 sequences are LNHDA and SQIVND (reference sequence). V lost 7 bases and J lost 4, with 10 bases in between. This CDR3 is built from 12 residues. CDR3 nucleotides: TGTGCCAGTACTGACAGGAGCTATGGCTACACCTTC. Protein: CASTDRSYGYTF.

V and J are TRBV11-2 and TRBJ2-5; 8 bases fit TRBD1. V lost 3 bases and J lost 3; bases outside the gene matches: 6. The CDR3 runs to 15 residues. Germline V gene sequence: CDR1 SGHAT, CDR2 FQNNGV. CDR3 DNA: TGTGCCAGCAGCTTCCTGCCACAGGGGGAAGAGACCCAGTACTTC. Its protein is CASSFLPQGEETQYF. The complete variable domain, with remaining parts taken from reference TRBV11-2 and TRBJ2-5, reads EAGVAQSPRYKIIEKRQSVAFWCNPISGHATLYWYQQILGQGPKLLIQFQNNGVVDDSQLPKDRFSAERLKGVDSTLKIQPAKLEDSAVYLCASSFLPQGEETQYFGPGTRLLVL.

This clonotype was detected ten times or more. V and J are TRBV27 and TRBJ1-5, with D maybe TRBD1 (5 bases). Trimming took off 6 bases at V and 10 bases at J, with 13 bases between the two ends. Germline CDR1 MNHEY, CDR2 SMNVEV (reference sequence). The CDR3 is made up of 12 amino acids. Written as DNA, the CDR3 is TGTGCCAGCAGCTCCGAAGGACATCCCCAGCATTTT. Protein sequence: CASSSEGHPQHF.

This clonotype was detected a few times. The chain's CDR3 is CAISGQSGTEAFF. As DNA, the CDR3 is TGTGCCATCAGTGGGCAGAGTGGGACTGAAGCTTTCTTT. The chain recombines TRBV10-3 with TRBJ1-1, with D hard to call. Trimming shortened V by 4 bases and J by 5 bases, and 11 bases separated the two germline ends. Germline-derived CDR1 and CDR2 are ENHRY and SYGVKD. This CDR3 is 13 amino acids long.

DNA for the CDR3: TGTGCCAGCAGTTACTCAGGTAGCGGGGGGCCAGATACGCAGTATTTT. Its translation is CASSYSGSGGPDTQYF. V usage is TRBV6-5 and J usage is TRBJ2-3, with TRBD2 matching over 10 bases. Trimming at V came to 0 bases and at J to 4 bases, leaving 4 bases not matched to a gene. From germline, CDR1 is MNHEY and CDR2 SVGAGI. This CDR3 has 16 residues.

This clonotype was detected a few times. The chain's CDR3 is CASRHAWGYQPQHF. The CDR3 DNA reads as TGTGCCAGCAGGCACGCATGGGGATATCAGCCCCAGCATTTT. The rearrangement uses TRBV5-4 and TRBJ1-5, with D uncertain. In germline, CDR1 is SGHNT, CDR2 YYREEE (reference sequence). The CDR3 length is 14 residues. Trimming left V 5 bases short and J 5 bases short, with 14 bases between.

This clonotype came up a few times. The chain is built from TRBV24-1 and TRBJ2-3, with 9 bases lining up with TRBD2. The ends lost 5 bases at V and 1 base at J; junction bases unmatched: 12. CDR3 length: 18 residues. Per the germline V gene, CDR1 is KGHDR and CDR2 is SFDVKD. The CDR3 protein is CATSARTSANGGTDTQYF. CDR3 DNA: TGTGCCACCAGTGCTCGGACTAGCGCGAATGGGGGCACAGATACGCAGTATTTT.

This clonotype has a handful of counts. This chain uses TRBV5-4 with TRBJ2-3, with D possibly being TRBD1 (5 bases). CDR1 SGHNT and CDR2 YYREEE come from the germline V gene (reference sequence). The CDR3 is made up of 17 amino acids. V was trimmed by 4 bases and J by 2 bases, leaving 20 bases between them. The CDR3 reads CASSPVGQGSNTDTQYF. As DNA, the CDR3 is TGTGCCAGCAGCCCGGTTGGGCAGGGATCGAACACAGATACGCAGTATTTT.

The gene calls are TRBV27 and TRBJ1-1; 8 bases are shared with TRBD1. The CDR3 sequence is 13 residues long. CDR1 is MNHEY and CDR2 is SMNVEV in the germline V gene (reference sequence). V was pared by 5 bases and J by 4 bases, with 3 bases of the junction left unmatched. The CDR3 coding sequence is TGTGCCAGCAGTCCGGACAGGGTCACTGAAGCTTTCTTT. It is translated as CASSPDRVTEAFF.

The chain links TRBV29-1 to TRBJ2-7; 7 nucleotides match TRBD2. Germline loops: CDR1 SQVTM, CDR2 ANQGSEA. The CDR3 is made up of 14 amino acids. J was trimmed by 4 bases and V by 6 bases; bases with no gene match: 12. The CDR3 protein is CSVSSAGVRYEQYF. For the CDR3, the DNA is TGCAGCGTGTCTTCGGCGGGAGTAAGATACGAGCAGTACTTC.

This clonotype was found a few times. The gene calls are TRBV19 and TRBJ2-7; TRBD1 or TRBD2 may be the D gene (7 bases each). The CDR3 is 15 residues long. Germline CDR1 LNHDA, CDR2 SQIVND (reference sequence). The V end lost 6 bases, the J end lost 0 bases, and 15 bases lay between the germline ends. In DNA, the CDR3 is TGTGCCAGTAGATCCACAGGGGAGGGCTCCTACGAGCAGTACTTC. Residues: CASRSTGEGSYEQYF.

This clonotype was counted between two and nine times. The rearrangement uses TRBV12-3 or TRBV12-4 and TRBJ1-5; D gene uncertain. The CDR3 covers 13 residues. Trimming took 1 base from V and 11 from J, leaving 12 bases between them. The CDR3 nucleotides are TGTGCCAGCAGTTTAGACACGTACGGGGCCCAGCATTTT. Protein: CASSLDTYGAQHF.

The genes are TRBV6-1 and TRBJ2-5; 14 nucleotides align to TRBD2. The CDR3 is 16 residues long. With V trimmed by 5 bases and J by 5 bases, 7 bases remained unmatched. Per the germline V gene, CDR1 is MNHNS and CDR2 is SASEGT. Written as DNA, the CDR3 is TGTGCCAGCAGTTCGGGACTAGCGGGAGATCTGGAGACCCAGTACTTC. This translates into CASSSGLAGDLETQYF.

There are a few counts of this clonotype. V usage is TRBV6-1 and J usage is TRBJ2-3; 7 bases are shared with TRBD1. This CDR3 spans 14 amino acids. The J segment lost 0 bases and the V segment lost 5 bases, leaving 2 bases of the junction unmatched. Germline assignment: CDR1 MNHNS and CDR2 SASEGT. In DNA form, the CDR3 reads TGTGCCAGCAGTTCCAGGGGGAGCACAGATACGCAGTATTTT. It translates to CASSSRGSTDTQYF.

This clonotype came up a few times. V and J are TRBV2 and TRBJ2-2; D remains ambiguous. Deletions cut 6 bases from V and 4 bases from J, with 3 bases between. Germline CDR1 and CDR2: SNHLY and FYNNEI. The CDR3 runs 11 residues. The CDR3 DNA follows: TGTGCCAGCAGAAGCACCGGGGAGCTGTTTTTT. It is translated as CASRSTGELFF. The variable domain in full, with the rest retrieved from reference TRBV2 and TRBJ2-2, is EPEVTQTPSHQVTQMGQEVILRCVPISNHLYFYWYRQILGQKVEFLVSFYNNEISEKSEIFDDQFSVERPDGSNFTLKIRSTKLEDSAMYFCASRSTGELFFGEGSRLTVL.

The J gene is TRBJ2-2, the V gene TRBV6-1, with unresolved D. The length of the CDR3 is 13 residues. Trimming stripped 4 bases from V and 3 bases from J, with 6 bases between. The germline V gene encodes CDR1 MNHNS and CDR2 SASEGT. The CDR3 loop is CASSVLYTGELFF. In nucleotides, the CDR3 is TGTGCCAGCAGTGTCCTGTACACCGGGGAGCTGTTTTTT.

This clonotype was detected only a few times. The genes are TRBV27 and TRBJ2-7; no definite D call. V was clipped by 5 bases and J by 1 base, with 18 bases between them. CDR3 length: 16 amino acids. CDR1 is MNHEY and CDR2 is SMNVEV in the germline V gene (reference sequence). CDR3 sequence (DNA): TGTGCCAGCAGTCCCCGCGGCCTAGGCAGTTCCTACGAGCAGTACTTC. Residues: CASSPRGLGSSYEQYF.